What follows are 25 T cell receptor beta chains derived from one specimen sequenced in a study of shared clonotypes between healthy human individuals. Libraries were prepared by immunoSEQ multiplex PCR; TCRdb keeps only in-frame clonotypes and omits some of them. The sample shows 2,500,000 or so clones, approximately 92% of them seen only once. The sequenced sample consisted of naive CD4+ T cells sorted from blood. As to subset: CD45RA+ positively selected. The receptors shown here come from a man aged 18 to 30 in good health.

The V and J genes are TRBV7-2 and TRBJ2-7; weak D call: TRBD2 (5 bases). V lost 4 bases and J 1 base, leaving 11 bases between the germline ends. Germline assignment: CDR1 SGHTA and CDR2 FQGNSA. The CDR3 totals 14 residues. The CDR3 DNA is TGTGCCAGCAGCTCCGGACTGAATTCCTACGAGCAGTACTTC. Translated, it gives CASSSGLNSYEQYF.

The rearrangement uses TRBV11-2 and TRBJ2-1; 7 bases align to TRBD2. The CDR3 has 15 residues. V dropped 0 bases and J dropped 4; count of bases not matched to a gene: 3. Germline-derived CDR1 and CDR2 are SGHAT and FQNNGV. The CDR3 DNA follows: TGTGCCAGCAGCTTAGAGGCGGGGGAGTACAATGAGCAGTTCTTC. Protein: CASSLEAGEYNEQFF. Combining the CDR3 with reference TRBV11-2 and TRBJ2-1 gives the whole variable domain EAGVAQSPRYKIIEKRQSVAFWCNPISGHATLYWYQQILGQGPKLLIQFQNNGVVDDSQLPKDRFSAERLKGVDSTLKIQPAKLEDSAVYLCASSLEAGEYNEQFFGPGTRLTVL.

This clone has more than one count but fewer than ten. The chain joins TRBV10-3 to TRBJ1-1; D may be TRBD1 (5 bases). Between the trimmed V and J ends, which lost 11 bases and 4 bases, there was a span of 14 bases. The CDR3 has 12 amino acids. Germline CDR1 and CDR2: ENHRY and SYGVKD. CDR3: CAVGLWGTEAFF. The CDR3, as DNA: TGTGCCGTGGGACTTTGGGGCACTGAAGCTTTCTTT.

This chain joins TRBV6-6 and TRBJ2-2; 8 bases line up with TRBD1. V gave up 6 bases and J gave up 3 bases; unmatched junction bases: 3. The CDR3 runs to 14 residues. Germline V gives CDR1 MNHNY, CDR2 SVGAGI (reference sequence). CDR3 coding DNA: TGTGCCAGCAGGACAGGGGTCGACACCGGGGAGCTGTTTTTT. Protein product: CASRTGVDTGELFF.

V is TRBV6-5 and J is TRBJ2-7; D not resolved. V was shortened by 2 bases and J by 5 bases, with 7 bases between the two germline ends. This CDR3 is built from 12 residues. CDR1 and CDR2 (germline): MNHEY, SVGAGI. The CDR3 here is CASSYAADEQYF. CDR3 nucleotides: TGTGCCAGCAGTTACGCCGCCGACGAGCAGTACTTC.

The V and J genes are TRBV4-1 and TRBJ1-4; 7 positions agree with TRBD1. Trimming took 0 bases from V and 10 from J; bases not matched to a gene: 5. There are 14 residues in the CDR3. Germline-derived CDR1 and CDR2 are MGHRA and YSYEKL. In DNA, the CDR3 is TGCGCCAGCAGCCAAGATGGGGCAGGGGGAAAACTGTTTTTT. This codes for CASSQDGAGGKLFF.

The chain recombines TRBV7-9 with TRBJ2-1, with 9 bases lining up with TRBD2. This CDR3 spans 15 amino acids. The V segment lost 6 bases and the J segment 8 bases; nucleotides outside the gene matches: 11. CDR1 is SEHNR, CDR2 FQNEAQ, per germline (reference sequence). The DNA of the CDR3 is TGTGCCAGCAGTTTCTTTAGCGGGAGTCGCGATGAGCAGTTCTTC. This codes for CASSFFSGSRDEQFF.

Details on this clone: Other DNA sequences of this sample code for an identical CDR3. The chain joins TRBV18 to TRBJ2-7; TRBD1 aligns across 9 bases. This CDR3 region has 15 residues. The V gene end was trimmed by 2 bases and the J gene end by 1 base; junction bases not matched to a gene: 3. Germline V gene data show CDR1 as KGHSH and CDR2 as LQKENI. The CDR3 nucleotides read TGTGCCAGCTCACCAAGACAGGGGGGGTCCTACGAGCAGTACTTC. Translated: CASSPRQGGSYEQYF.

This clone was seen a handful of times. This sequence joins TRBV5-1 and TRBJ1-6; D perhaps matches TRBD1 (5 bases). Germline V CDR1 and CDR2: SGHRS, YFSETQ. Trimming shortened V by 1 base and J by 8 bases, and 13 bases separated the two germline ends. The CDR3 runs 15 residues. The CDR3 bases are TGCGCCAGCAGCTTGTGGGCAGGGATGGATTCACCCCTCCACTTT. Its protein product is CASSLWAGMDSPLHF.

The chain employs TRBV5-4 and TRBJ1-1; D may be TRBD1 (5 bases). Trimming stripped 4 bases from V and 4 bases from J, with 14 bases between. CDR1 is SGHNT, CDR2 YYREEE, per germline (reference sequence). This CDR3 has 14 amino acids. CDR3 region: CASSLSGGPTEAFF. As DNA, the CDR3 is TGTGCCAGCAGCCTGAGCGGGGGACCCACTGAAGCTTTCTTT.

Regarding this clone: Additional DNA sequences in this sample encode the identical CDR3. The CDR3 sequence is CASSLETGPYEQYF. CDR3 in DNA: TGTGCCAGCAGCTTAGAAACAGGGCCCTACGAGCAGTACTTC. This chain links TRBV7-2 with TRBJ2-7, with a tentative D call TRBD1 (6 bases). Trimming pared 1 base from V and 2 bases from J, leaving 9 bases between. The CDR3 totals 14 residues. Germline CDR1 SGHTA, CDR2 FQGNSA.

The genes are TRBV7-9 and TRBJ1-1; no reliable D call. CDR1 SEHNR and CDR2 FQNEAQ come from the germline V gene (reference sequence). There are 14 residues in the CDR3. The V and J ends lost 2 bases and 2 bases respectively, with 9 bases between them. CDR3 nucleotides: TGTGCCAGCAGCTTAAGCACAGTTAACACTGAAGCTTTCTTT. It yields the protein CASSLSTVNTEAFF.

This clone was seen only once. Different DNA sequences within this sample yield the same CDR3. The chain carries TRBV19 and TRBJ1-1; the D is unclear. CDR3 length equals 13 residues. Deletions cut 3 bases from V and 1 base from J, with 6 bases between. Germline CDR1 and CDR2: LNHDA and SQIVND (reference sequence). The CDR3: CASSIDKNTEAFF. DNA for the CDR3: TGTGCCAGTAGTATTGACAAGAACACTGAAGCTTTCTTT.

The chain couples TRBV2 to TRBJ1-5; D is perhaps TRBD1 (6 bases). This CDR3 has 13 residues. Trimming shortened V by 4 bases and J by 6 bases, and 10 bases separated the two germline ends. Germline values: CDR1 SNHLY, CDR2 FYNNEI. CDR3 in amino acids: CASSVQGVQPQHF. CDR3 bases: TGTGCCAGCAGTGTACAGGGAGTTCAGCCCCAGCATTTT. Together with reference TRBV2 and TRBJ1-5, the CDR3 gives the full variable domain: EPEVTQTPSHQVTQMGQEVILRCVPISNHLYFYWYRQILGQKVEFLVSFYNNEISEKSEIFDDQFSVERPDGSNFTLKIRSTKLEDSAMYFCASSVQGVQPQHFGDGTRLSIL.

The rearrangement uses TRBV10-1 and TRBJ2-5; D call uncertain. From germline, CDR1 is WNHNN and CDR2 SYGVQD (reference sequence). This CDR3 is built from 16 residues. The ends were cut back, 4 bases at V and 5 bases at J, with 20 bases in the middle. CDR3 loop: CASSATSNPYGETQYF. The CDR3 nucleotides read TGCGCCAGCAGTGCCACCTCGAACCCCTATGGGGAGACCCAGTACTTC.

Only one count was recorded for this clone. The chain recombines TRBV5-6 with TRBJ2-7; D gene ambiguous. From germline, CDR1 is SGHDT and CDR2 YYEEEE. This CDR3 spans 15 amino acids. The V end lost 4 bases, the J end lost 4 bases, and 18 bases lay between the germline ends. Written as DNA, the CDR3 is TGTGCCAGCAGCCCCTTTGACCAGGCTCGGTACGAGCAGTACTTC. Translating it yields CASSPFDQARYEQYF.

The rearrangement uses TRBV5-4 and TRBJ2-7; 8 nucleotides align to TRBD2. The CDR3 has 15 residues. The germline V gene has CDR1 SGHNT and CDR2 YYREEE (reference sequence). V lost 0 bases, J lost 3 bases, and 5 bases stayed unmatched. The CDR3 DNA reads as TGTGCCAGCAGCTTGGTGGGTAGCGGGAACTACGAGCAGTACTTC. Encoded protein: CASSLVGSGNYEQYF.

The V and J genes are TRBV11-2 and TRBJ1-4; weak D call: TRBD1 (5 bases). The V gene's germline CDR1 is SGHAT and CDR2 FQNNGV. V was clipped by 2 bases and J by 0 bases, with 13 bases between them. The CDR3 runs 17 residues. The CDR3 nucleotides are TGTGCCAGCAGCTTACAGCTCGGGGGGACAACTAATGAAAAACTGTTTTTT. Its protein product is CASSLQLGGTTNEKLFF.

The genes are TRBV7-9 and TRBJ2-7; D remains ambiguous. The V gene's germline CDR1 is SEHNR and CDR2 FQNEAQ (reference sequence). V gave up 8 bases and J gave up 3 bases, with 17 bases separating them. CDR3 length equals 14 residues. CDR3 nucleotide sequence: TGTGCCAGCGATCGAGCCGGAACCGGCTACGAGCAGTACTTC. Protein: CASDRAGTGYEQYF.

The chain couples TRBV10-3 to TRBJ2-5; 7 positions agree with TRBD1. V lost 2 bases to trimming and J lost 5 bases; unmatched junction nucleotides: 8. Germline CDR1 and CDR2: ENHRY and SYGVKD. This CDR3 is 15 amino acids long. CDR3 amino acids: CAISETGQSRETQYF. The CDR3 DNA follows: TGTGCCATCAGTGAGACGGGACAGTCCAGGGAGACCCAGTACTTC.

The chain carries TRBV4-1 and TRBJ2-7; possible D gene TRBD1, 6 bases. The CDR3 runs to 17 residues. V was trimmed by 3 bases and J by 0 bases, leaving 18 bases between them. Looked up from germline, CDR1 is MGHRA and CDR2 is YSYEKL. The CDR3: CASSQLDWDKNSYEQYF. DNA of the CDR3: TGCGCCAGCAGCCAGCTAGACTGGGACAAGAACTCCTACGAGCAGTACTTC.

This sequence joins TRBV7-2 and TRBJ2-7, with 9 bases aligning to TRBD1. The CDR3 length is 14 residues. The ends lost 6 bases at V and 2 bases at J; junction bases unmatched: 5. In germline, CDR1 is SGHTA, CDR2 FQGNSA. The CDR3 DNA sequence: TGTGCCAGCAGAAGGACAGGGGTCGCCTACGAGCAGTACTTC. The encoded protein is CASRRTGVAYEQYF. Full variable domain (remainder filled in from reference TRBV7-2 and TRBJ2-7): GAGVSQSPSNKVTEKGKDVELRCDPISGHTALYWYRQSLGQGLEFLIYFQGNSAPDKSGLPSDRFSAERTGGSVSTLTIQRTQQEDSAVYLCASRRTGVAYEQYFGPGTRLTVT.

The rearrangement joins TRBV18 to TRBJ1-1; tentative D call: TRBD1 (6 bases). V was trimmed by 0 bases and J by 4 bases, leaving 15 bases between them. Per the germline V gene, CDR1 is KGHSH and CDR2 is LQKENI. The CDR3 consists of 16 residues. CDR3 loop: CASSPPTQGRGTEAFF. As DNA, the CDR3 is TGTGCCAGCTCACCACCAACACAGGGAAGGGGCACTGAAGCTTTCTTT.

Note on this clone: A junction boundary mismatches the germline segment, possibly from a read error. The chain employs TRBV28 and TRBJ1-4; D not certain. CDR3 length: 15 amino acids. In germline, CDR1 is MDHEN, CDR2 SYDVKM. The CDR3, as DNA: TGTGCCAGCAGTTCGTCGGATAGGGAGGTTCCAAGACTGAATTTT. The encoded protein is CASSSSDREVPRLNF.

As DNA, the CDR3 is TGTGCCAGCACCCTGTACCAGGGACCTCAAGAGACCCAGTACTTC. As protein: CASTLYQGPQETQYF. The chain links TRBV7-9 to TRBJ2-5; D may correspond to TRBD1 or TRBD2 (5 bases each). The CDR3 contains 15 residues. V was clipped by 7 bases and J by 2 bases, with 17 bases between them. Germline V gene sequence: CDR1 SEHNR, CDR2 FQNEAQ (reference sequence).